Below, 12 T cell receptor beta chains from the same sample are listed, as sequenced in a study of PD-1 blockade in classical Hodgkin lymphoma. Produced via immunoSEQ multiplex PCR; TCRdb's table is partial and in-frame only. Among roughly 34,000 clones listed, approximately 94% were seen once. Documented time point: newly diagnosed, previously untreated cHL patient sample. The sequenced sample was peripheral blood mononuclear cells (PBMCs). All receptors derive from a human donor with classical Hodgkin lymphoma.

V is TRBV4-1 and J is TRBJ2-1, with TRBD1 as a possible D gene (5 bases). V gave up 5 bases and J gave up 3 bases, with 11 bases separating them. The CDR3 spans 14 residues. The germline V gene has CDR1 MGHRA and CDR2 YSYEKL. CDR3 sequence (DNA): TGCGCCAGCAGCTCCTATAGGGGCTACAATGAGCAGTTCTTC. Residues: CASSSYRGYNEQFF.

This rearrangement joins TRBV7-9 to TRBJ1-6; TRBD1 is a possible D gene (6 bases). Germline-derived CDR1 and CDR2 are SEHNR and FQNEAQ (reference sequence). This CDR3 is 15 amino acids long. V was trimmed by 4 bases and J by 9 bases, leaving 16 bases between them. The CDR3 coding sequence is TGTGCCAGCAGCTCGGGACCAGGGACACTTTCACCCCTCCACTTT. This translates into CASSSGPGTLSPLHF.

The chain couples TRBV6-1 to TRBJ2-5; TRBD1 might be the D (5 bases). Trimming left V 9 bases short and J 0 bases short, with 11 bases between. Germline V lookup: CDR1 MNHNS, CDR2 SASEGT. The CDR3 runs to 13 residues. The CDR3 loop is CASDRAYQETQYF. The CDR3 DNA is TGTGCCAGTGACAGAGCCTACCAAGAGACCCAGTACTTC.

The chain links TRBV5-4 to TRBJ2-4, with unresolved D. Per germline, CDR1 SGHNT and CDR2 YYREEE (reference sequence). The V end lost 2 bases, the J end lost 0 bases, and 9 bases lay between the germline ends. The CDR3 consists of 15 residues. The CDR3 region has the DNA TGTGCCAGCAGCTTAGATCCAGGAGCCAAAAACATTCAGTACTTC. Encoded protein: CASSLDPGAKNIQYF.

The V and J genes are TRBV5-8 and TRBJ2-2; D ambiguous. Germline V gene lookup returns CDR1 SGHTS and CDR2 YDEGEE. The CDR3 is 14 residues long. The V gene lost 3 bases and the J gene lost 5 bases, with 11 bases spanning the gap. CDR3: CASSSERRTGELFF. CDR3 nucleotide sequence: TGTGCCAGCAGCTCCGAACGAAGGACCGGGGAGCTGTTTTTT.

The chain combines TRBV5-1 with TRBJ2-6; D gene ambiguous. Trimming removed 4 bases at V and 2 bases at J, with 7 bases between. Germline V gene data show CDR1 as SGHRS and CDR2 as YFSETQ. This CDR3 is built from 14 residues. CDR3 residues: CASSPRPGANVLTF. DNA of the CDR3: TGCGCCAGCAGCCCCAGGCCTGGGGCCAACGTCCTGACTTTC.

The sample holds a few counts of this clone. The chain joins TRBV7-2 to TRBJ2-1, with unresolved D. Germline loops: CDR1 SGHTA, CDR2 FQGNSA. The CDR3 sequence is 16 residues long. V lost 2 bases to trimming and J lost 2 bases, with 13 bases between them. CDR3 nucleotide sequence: TGTGCCAGCAGCTTAATTTCCACGGTCGCCTACAATGAGCAGTTCTTC. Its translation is CASSLISTVAYNEQFF.

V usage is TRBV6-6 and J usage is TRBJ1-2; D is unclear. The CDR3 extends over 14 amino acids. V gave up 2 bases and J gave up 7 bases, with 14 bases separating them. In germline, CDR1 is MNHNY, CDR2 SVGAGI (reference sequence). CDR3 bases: TGTGCCAGCAGTTACGATCGGGCGCGAGTTGGCTACACCTTC. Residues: CASSYDRARVGYTF.

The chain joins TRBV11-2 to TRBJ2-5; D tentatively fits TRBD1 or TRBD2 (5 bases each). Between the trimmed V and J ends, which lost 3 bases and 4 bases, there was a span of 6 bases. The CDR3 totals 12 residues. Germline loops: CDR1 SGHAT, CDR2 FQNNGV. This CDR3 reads CASSLGTETQYF. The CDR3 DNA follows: TGTGCCAGCAGCTTGGGGACAGAGACCCAGTACTTC.

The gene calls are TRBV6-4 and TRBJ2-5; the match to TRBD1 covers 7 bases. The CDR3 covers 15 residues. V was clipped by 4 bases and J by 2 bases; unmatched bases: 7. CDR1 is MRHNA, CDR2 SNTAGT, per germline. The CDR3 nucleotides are TGTGCCAGCAGTGTGGTGAGGGGGCCTCAAGAGACCCAGTACTTC. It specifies CASSVVRGPQETQYF.

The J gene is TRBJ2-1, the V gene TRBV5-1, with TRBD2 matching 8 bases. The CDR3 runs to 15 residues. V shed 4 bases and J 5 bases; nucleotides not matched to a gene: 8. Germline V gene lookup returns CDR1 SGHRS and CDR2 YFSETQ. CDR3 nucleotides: TGCGCCAGCAGCCCCGTAGCGGGGAGAAACAATGAGCAGTTCTTC. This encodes CASSPVAGRNNEQFF.

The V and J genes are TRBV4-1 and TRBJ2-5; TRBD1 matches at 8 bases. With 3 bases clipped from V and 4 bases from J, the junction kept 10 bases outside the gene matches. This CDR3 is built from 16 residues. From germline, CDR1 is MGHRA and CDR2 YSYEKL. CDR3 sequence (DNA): TGCGCCAGCAGCCACTCCCCCGACAGGGGAAGAGAGACCCAGTACTTC. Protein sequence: CASSHSPDRGRETQYF.